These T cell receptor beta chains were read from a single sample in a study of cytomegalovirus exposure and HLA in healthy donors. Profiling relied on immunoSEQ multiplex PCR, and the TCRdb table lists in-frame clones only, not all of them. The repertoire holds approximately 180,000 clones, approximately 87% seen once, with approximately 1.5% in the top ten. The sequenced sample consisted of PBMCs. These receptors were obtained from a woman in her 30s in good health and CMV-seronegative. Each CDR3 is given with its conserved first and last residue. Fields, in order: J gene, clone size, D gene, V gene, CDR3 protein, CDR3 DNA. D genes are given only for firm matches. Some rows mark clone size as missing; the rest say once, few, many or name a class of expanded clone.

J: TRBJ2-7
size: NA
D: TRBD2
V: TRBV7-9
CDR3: CASSFSRGDSYEQYF
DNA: TGTGCCAGCAGCTTCTCGCGGGGGGACTCCTACGAGCAGTACTTC

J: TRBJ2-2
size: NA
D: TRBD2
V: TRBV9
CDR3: CASSPGGLAFTGELFF
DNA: TGTGCCAGCAGCCCGGGGGGACTAGCCTTCACCGGGGAGCTGTTTTTT

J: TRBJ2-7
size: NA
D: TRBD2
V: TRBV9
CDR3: CASSATSGGYEQYF
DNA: TGTGCCAGCAGCGCGACTAGCGGGGGGTACGAGCAGTACTTC

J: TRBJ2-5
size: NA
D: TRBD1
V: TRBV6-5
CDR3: CASRQGSRGETQYF
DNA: TGTGCCAGCAGACAGGGGTCGAGGGGGGAGACCCAGTACTTC

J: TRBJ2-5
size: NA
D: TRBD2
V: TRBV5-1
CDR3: CASRAWGGQETQYF
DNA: TGCGCCAGCCGCGCCTGGGGGGGACAAGAGACCCAGTACTTC

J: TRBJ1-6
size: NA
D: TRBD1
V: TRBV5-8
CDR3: CASSSDRGLSPLHF
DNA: TGTGCCAGCAGCTCTGACAGGGGGCTCTCACCCCTCCACTTT

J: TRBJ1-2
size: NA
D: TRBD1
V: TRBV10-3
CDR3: CAISGTGPNYGYTF
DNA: TGTGCCATCAGTGGGACAGGGCCTAACTATGGCTACACCTTC

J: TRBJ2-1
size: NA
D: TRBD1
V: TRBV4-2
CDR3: CASSQDFGQGANEQFF
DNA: TGTGCCAGCAGCCAAGATTTCGGGCAGGGGGCTAATGAGCAGTTCTTC

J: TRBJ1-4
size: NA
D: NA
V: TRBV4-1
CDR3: CASSQDPGDGGGKLFF
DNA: TGCGCCAGCAGCCAAGACCCGGGGGACGGGGGAGGTAAACTGTTTTTT

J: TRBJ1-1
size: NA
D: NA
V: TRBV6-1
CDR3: CASLTGLRIEAFF
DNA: TGTGCCAGCCTAACGGGACTCAGAATTGAAGCTTTCTTT

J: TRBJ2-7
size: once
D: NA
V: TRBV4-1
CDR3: CASSQDPVEQYF
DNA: TGCGCCAGCAGCCAAGACCCAGTCGAGCAGTACTTC

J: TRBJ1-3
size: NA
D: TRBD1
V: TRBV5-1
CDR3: CASSSGTGGNTIYF
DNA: TGCGCCAGCAGCTCCGGGACAGGAGGAAACACCATATATTTT

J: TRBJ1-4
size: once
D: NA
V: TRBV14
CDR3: CASSQLGATNEKLFF
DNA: TGTGCCAGCAGCCAACTAGGGGCAACTAATGAAAAACTGTTTTTT

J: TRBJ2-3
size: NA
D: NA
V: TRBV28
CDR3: CASSPSVRTDTQYF
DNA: TGTGCCAGCAGTCCCTCAGTTCGCACAGATACGCAGTATTTT

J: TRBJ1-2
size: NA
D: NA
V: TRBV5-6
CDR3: CASSFVGQGTTF
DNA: NA

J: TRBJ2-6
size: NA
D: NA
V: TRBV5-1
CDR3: CASSLWGPTISGANVLTF
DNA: TGCGCCAGCAGCTTGTGGGGGCCGACAATCTCTGGGGCCAACGTCCTGACTTTC

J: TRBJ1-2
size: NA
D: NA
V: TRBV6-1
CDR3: CASRVGRAASGYTF
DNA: TGTGCCAGCAGGGTAGGAAGAGCGGCTAGTGGCTACACCTTC

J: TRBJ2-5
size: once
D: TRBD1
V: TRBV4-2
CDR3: CASSRTGEETQYF
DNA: TGTGCCAGCAGCCGAACAGGGGAAGAGACCCAGTACTTC

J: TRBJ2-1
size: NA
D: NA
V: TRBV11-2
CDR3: CASSAAGAWKQFF
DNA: TGTGCCAGCAGCGCCGCAGGGGCTTGGAAGCAGTTCTTC

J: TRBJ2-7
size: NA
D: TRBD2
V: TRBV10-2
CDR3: CASIGQRGVGEQYF
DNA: TGCGCCAGCATAGGGCAGCGGGGGGTAGGCGAGCAGTACTTC

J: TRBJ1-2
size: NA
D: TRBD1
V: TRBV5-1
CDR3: CASSVGTGNYGYTF
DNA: TGCGCCAGCAGCGTAGGGACAGGCAACTATGGCTACACCTTC

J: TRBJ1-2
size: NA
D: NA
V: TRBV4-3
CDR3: CASSQDGGGSGYTF
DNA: TGCGCCAGCAGCCAAGACGGGGGGGGCTCTGGCTACACCTTC

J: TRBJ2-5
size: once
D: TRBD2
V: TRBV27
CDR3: CASSLRLAGFKTQYF
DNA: TGTGCCAGCAGTTTAAGGCTAGCGGGGTTCAAGACCCAGTACTTC

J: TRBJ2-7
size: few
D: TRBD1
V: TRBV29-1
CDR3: CSVEETGQGSYEQYF
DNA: TGCAGCGTTGAAGAGACGGGACAGGGGTCCTACGAGCAGTACTTC

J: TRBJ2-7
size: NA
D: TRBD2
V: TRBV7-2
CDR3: CASSLAHVAGGTYEQYF
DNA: TGTGCCAGCAGCTTAGCGCATGTGGCGGGGGGCACCTACGAGCAGTACTTC

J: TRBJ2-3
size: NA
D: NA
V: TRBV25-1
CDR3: CASSEAGRDTQYF
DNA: TGTGCCAGCAGTGAAGCCGGGAGAGATACGCAGTATTTT

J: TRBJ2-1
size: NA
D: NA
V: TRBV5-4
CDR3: CASSSTLNEQFF
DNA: TGTGCCAGCAGCAGCACTCTAAATGAGCAGTTCTTC

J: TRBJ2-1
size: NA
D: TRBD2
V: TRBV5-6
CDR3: CASSLSLAGFNEQFF
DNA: TGTGCCAGCAGCTTGTCGCTAGCGGGGTTTAATGAGCAGTTCTTC

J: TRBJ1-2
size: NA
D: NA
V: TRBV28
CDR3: CASSLDTNYGYTF
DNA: TGTGCCAGCAGTTTGGACACTAACTATGGCTACACCTTC

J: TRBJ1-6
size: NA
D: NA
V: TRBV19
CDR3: CASTRSAVSSSPLHF
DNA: TGTGCCAGTACCCGGTCGGCAGTCTCTAGTTCACCCCTCCACTTT

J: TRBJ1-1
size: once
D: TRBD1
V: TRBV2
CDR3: CASHIVGQGLGTEAFF
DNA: TGTGCCAGCCACATTGTGGGACAGGGGCTGGGGACTGAAGCTTTCTTT